This TCR beta chain is drawn from a study of blood T cell repertoires in COVID-19. Assay used: immunoSEQ multiplex PCR; TCRdb lists only in-frame clones, some missing. The repertoire holds about 370,000 clones, with around 92% as singletons. V was cut by 4 bases and J by 6 bases, with 19 bases left in between. The CDR3 is made up of 16 amino acids. Germline-derived CDR1 and CDR2 are SGHDT and YYEEEE. This clone was seen just once. The TCR sequence derives from a woman in her twenties or thirties with COVID-19, enrolled during active disease. V is TRBV5-6 and J is TRBJ2-2; tentative D call: TRBD2 (6 bases). Sequencing used peripheral blood. The CDR3 coding sequence is TGTGCCAGCAGCCGAGGAGGGAGGAGCTCCGCCGGGGAGCTGTTTTTT. Its translation: CASSRGGRSSAGELFF.